The present TCR beta chain was sequenced within a study of cytomegalovirus exposure and HLA in healthy donors. Study-wide background: Of the donors genotyped, a few hundred in all, about 81% fell in the Caucasian-associated ancestry cluster. The study, taken as a whole, reports: CMV serostatus alone was available as immune exposure information.

Trimming shortened V by 0 bases and J by 14 bases, and 14 bases separated the two germline ends. The CDR3 is 13 residues long. Looked up from germline, CDR1 is KGHSY and CDR2 is FQNENV. This clone was seen just once. Its antigen is not identified. 60 Vbeta and 13 Jbeta primers were used in PCR. Sequenced by immunoSEQ multiplex PCR; TCRdb stores in-frame clones only, minus some. The repertoire holds roughly 130,000 clones, with about three quarters as singletons. Sequencing was carried out using PBMCs. The receptor comes from a middle-aged woman in good health and CMV-seronegative. The chain couples TRBV16 to TRBJ2-1, with D perhaps TRBD2 (7 bases). CDR3 sequence reads: CASSQSEGGLEFF. The CDR3 nucleotides read TGTGCCAGCAGCCAATCGGAGGGGGGGCTAGAGTTCTTC.